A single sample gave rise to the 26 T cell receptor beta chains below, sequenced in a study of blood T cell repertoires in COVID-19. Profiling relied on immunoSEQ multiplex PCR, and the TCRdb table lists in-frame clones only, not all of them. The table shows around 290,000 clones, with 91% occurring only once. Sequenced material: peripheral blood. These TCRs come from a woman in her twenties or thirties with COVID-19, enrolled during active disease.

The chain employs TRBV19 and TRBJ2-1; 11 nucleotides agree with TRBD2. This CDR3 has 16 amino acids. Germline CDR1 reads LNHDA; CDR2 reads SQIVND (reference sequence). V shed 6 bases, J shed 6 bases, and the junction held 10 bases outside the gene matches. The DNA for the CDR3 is TGTGCCAGTAGCATGCGTTCTAGCGGGAGGCTCAATGAGCAGTTCTTC. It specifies CASSMRSSGRLNEQFF.

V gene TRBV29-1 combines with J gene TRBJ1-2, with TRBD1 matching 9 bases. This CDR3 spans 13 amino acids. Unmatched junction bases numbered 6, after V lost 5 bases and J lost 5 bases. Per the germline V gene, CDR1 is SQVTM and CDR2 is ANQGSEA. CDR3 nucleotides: TGCAGCGTTTTCCAGACAGGGGGTTATGGCTACACCTTC. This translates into CSVFQTGGYGYTF. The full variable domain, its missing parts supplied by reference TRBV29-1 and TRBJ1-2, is SAVISQKPSRDICQRGTSLTIQCQVDSQVTMMFWYRQQPGQSLTLIATANQGSEATYESGFVIDKFPISRPNLTFSTLTVSNMSPEDSSIYLCSVFQTGGYGYTFGSGTRLTVV.

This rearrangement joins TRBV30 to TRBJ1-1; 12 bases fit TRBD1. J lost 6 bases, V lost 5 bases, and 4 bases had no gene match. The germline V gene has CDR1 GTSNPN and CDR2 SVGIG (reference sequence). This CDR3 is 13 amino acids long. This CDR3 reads CAWRDRGPPEAFF. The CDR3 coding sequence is TGTGCCTGGCGGGACAGGGGGCCTCCTGAAGCTTTCTTT.

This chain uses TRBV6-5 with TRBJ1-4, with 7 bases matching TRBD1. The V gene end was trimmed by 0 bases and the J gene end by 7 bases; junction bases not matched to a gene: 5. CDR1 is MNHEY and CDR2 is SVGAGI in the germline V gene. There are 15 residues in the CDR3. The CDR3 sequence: CASSYSGTAGEKLFF. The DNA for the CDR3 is TGTGCCAGCAGTTACTCCGGGACAGCCGGTGAAAAACTGTTTTTT.

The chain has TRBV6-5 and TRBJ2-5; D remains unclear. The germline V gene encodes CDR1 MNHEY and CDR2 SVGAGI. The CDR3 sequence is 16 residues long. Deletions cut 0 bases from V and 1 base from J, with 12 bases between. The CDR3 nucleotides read TGTGCCAGCAGTTACTCGATTGCGGAACGCCAAGAGACCCAGTACTTC. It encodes CASSYSIAERQETQYF.

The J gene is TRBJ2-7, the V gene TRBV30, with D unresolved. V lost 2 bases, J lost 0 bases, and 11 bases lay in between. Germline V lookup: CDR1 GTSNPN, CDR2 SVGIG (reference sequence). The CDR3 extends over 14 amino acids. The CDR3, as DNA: TGTGCCTGGAGTCCCCCCCTATCCTCCTACGAGCAGTACTTC. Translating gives CAWSPPLSSYEQYF.

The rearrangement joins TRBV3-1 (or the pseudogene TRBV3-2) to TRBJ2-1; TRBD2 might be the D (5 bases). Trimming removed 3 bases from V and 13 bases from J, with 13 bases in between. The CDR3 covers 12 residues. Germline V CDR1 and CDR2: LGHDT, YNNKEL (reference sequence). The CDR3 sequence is CASSQEGRVQFF. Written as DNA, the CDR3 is TGTGCCAGCAGCCAGGAAGGGCGGGTACAGTTCTTC.

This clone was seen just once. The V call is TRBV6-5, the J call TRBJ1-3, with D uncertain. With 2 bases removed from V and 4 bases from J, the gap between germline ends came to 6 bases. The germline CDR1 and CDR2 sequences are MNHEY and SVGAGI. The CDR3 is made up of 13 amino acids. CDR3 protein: CASSYPGGNTIYF. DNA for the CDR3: TGTGCCAGCAGTTACCCCGGGGGAAACACCATATATTTT.

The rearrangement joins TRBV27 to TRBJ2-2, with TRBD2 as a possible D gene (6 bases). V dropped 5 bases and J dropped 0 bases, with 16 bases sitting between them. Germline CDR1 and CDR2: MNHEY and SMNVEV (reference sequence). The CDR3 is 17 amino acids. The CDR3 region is CASSRRGLAANTGELFF. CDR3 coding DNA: TGTGCCAGCAGTCGTCGAGGGTTAGCGGCGAACACCGGGGAGCTGTTTTTT.

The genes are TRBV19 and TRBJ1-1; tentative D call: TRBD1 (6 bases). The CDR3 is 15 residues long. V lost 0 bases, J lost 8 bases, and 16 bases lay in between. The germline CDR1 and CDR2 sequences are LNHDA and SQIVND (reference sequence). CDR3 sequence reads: CASSIDPTGNSEAFF. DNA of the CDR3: TGTGCCAGTAGTATAGATCCCACAGGGAATAGCGAAGCTTTCTTT.

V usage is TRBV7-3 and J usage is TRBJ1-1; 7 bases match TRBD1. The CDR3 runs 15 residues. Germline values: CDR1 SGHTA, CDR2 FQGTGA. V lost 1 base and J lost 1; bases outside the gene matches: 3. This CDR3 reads CASSLRGQENTEAFF. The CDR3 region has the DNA TGTGCCAGCAGCTTAAGAGGACAGGAGAACACTGAAGCTTTCTTT.

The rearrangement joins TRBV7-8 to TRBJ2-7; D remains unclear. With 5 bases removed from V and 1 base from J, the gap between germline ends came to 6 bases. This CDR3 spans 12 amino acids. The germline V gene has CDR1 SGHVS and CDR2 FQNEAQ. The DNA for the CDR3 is TGTGCCAGCAGCCCTCGTTCCTACGAGCAGTACTTC. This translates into CASSPRSYEQYF. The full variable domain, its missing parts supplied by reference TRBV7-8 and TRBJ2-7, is GAGVSQSPRYKVAKRGQDVALRCDPISGHVSLFWYQQALGQGPEFLTYFQNEAQLDKSGLPSDRFFAERPEGSVSTLKIQRTQQEDSAVYLCASSPRSYEQYFGPGTRLTVT.

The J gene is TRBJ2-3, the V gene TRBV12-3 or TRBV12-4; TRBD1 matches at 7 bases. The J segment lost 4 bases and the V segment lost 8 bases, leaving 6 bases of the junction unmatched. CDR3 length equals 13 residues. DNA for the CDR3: TGTGCCAGCCTCTCCACAGGGGCAGATACGCAGTATTTT. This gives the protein CASLSTGADTQYF.

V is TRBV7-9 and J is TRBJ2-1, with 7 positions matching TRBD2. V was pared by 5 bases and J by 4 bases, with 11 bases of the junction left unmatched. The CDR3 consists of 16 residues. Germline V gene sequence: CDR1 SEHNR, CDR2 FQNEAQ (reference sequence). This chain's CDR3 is CASSPTVGRKYNEQFF. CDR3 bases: TGTGCCAGCAGCCCGACGGTCGGGAGGAAGTACAATGAGCAGTTCTTC.

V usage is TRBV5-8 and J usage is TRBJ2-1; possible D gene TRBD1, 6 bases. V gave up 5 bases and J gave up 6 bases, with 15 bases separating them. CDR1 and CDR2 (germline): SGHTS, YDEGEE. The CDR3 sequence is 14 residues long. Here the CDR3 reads CASRIMRGSNEQFF. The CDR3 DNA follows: TGTGCCAGCAGAATAATGAGGGGGAGCAATGAGCAGTTCTTC.

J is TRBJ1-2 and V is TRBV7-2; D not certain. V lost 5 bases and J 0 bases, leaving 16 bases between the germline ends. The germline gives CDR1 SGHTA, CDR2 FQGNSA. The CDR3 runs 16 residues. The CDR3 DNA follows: TGTGCCAGCAGCGTAGGGTATAGCGTAGCTAACTATGGCTACACCTTC. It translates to CASSVGYSVANYGYTF.

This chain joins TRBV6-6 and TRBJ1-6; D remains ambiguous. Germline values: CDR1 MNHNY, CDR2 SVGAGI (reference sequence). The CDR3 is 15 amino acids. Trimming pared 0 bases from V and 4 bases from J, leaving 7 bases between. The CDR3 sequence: CASSYSTGYNSPLHF. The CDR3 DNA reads TGTGCCAGCAGTTACTCGACGGGTTATAATTCACCCCTCCACTTT.

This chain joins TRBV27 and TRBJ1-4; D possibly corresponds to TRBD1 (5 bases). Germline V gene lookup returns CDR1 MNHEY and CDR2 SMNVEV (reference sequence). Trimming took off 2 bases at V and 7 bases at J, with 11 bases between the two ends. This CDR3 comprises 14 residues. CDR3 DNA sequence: TGTGCCAGCAGTTTAGGGGGGTTCCGTGAAAAACTGTTTTTT. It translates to CASSLGGFREKLFF.

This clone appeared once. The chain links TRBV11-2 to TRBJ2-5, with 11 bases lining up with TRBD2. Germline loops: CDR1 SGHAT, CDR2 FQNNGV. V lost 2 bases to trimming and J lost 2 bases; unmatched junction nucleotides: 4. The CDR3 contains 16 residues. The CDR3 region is CASSLTSGSEQETQYF. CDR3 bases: TGTGCCAGCAGCTTAACTAGCGGGAGTGAGCAAGAGACCCAGTACTTC.

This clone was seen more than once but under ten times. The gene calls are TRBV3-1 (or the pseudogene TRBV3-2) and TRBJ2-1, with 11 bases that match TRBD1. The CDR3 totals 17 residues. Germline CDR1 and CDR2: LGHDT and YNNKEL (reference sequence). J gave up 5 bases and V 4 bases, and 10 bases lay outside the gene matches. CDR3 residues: CASSPHYGQGADNEQFF. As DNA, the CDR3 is TGTGCCAGCAGCCCACACTACGGACAGGGGGCGGACAATGAGCAGTTCTTC.

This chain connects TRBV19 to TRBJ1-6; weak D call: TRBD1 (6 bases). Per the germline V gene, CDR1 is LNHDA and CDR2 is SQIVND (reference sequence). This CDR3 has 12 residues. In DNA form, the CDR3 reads TGTGCTTCCCAGGGGCTGGATTCACCCCTCCACTTT. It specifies CASQGLDSPLHF.

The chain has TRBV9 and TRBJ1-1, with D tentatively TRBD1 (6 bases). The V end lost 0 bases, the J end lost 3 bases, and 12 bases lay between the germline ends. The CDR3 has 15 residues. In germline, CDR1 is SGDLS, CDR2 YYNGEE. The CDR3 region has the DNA TGTGCCAGCAGCGTAGCTACGGGGGGGCACACTGAAGCTTTCTTT. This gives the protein CASSVATGGHTEAFF.

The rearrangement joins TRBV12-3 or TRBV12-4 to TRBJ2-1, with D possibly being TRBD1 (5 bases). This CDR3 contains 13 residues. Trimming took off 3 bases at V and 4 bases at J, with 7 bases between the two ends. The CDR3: CASSFPGYNEQFF. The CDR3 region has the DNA TGTGCCAGCAGTTTCCCAGGGTACAATGAGCAGTTCTTC.

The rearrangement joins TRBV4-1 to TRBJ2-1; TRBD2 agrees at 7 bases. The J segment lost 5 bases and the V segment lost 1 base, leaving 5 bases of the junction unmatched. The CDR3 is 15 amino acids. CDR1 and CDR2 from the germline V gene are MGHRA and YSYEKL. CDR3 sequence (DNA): TGCGCCAGCAGCCAAGTTGTCGGGGGGAACAATGAGCAGTTCTTC. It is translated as CASSQVVGGNNEQFF.

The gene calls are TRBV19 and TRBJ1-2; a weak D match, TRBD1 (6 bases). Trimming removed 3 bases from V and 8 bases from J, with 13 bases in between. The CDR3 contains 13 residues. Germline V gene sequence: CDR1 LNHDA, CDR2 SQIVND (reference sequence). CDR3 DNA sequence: TGTGCCAGTAGTATTCAGGGGATTGGGGGCTACACCTTC. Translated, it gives CASSIQGIGGYTF.

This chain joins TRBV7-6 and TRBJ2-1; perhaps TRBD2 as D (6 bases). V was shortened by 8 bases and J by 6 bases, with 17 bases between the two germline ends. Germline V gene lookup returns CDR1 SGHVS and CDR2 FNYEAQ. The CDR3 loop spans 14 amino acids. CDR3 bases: TGTGCCAGCGGTAGGAATCGGGGACTCAATGAGCAGTTCTTC. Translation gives CASGRNRGLNEQFF.